The T cell receptor beta chain under discussion was sequenced for a study of blood T cell repertoires in COVID-19. Overall study: PBMCs, B-cell-depleted T cells, or T cells were the source of the cDNA or gDNA that made up the material.

Germline CDR1 is MDHEN and CDR2 is SYDVKM. Between the trimmed V and J ends, which lost 6 bases and 1 base, there was a span of 16 bases. This CDR3 spans 16 amino acids. Original processing methods: The authors estimated nucleated cell counts from reference gene primer amplification. The table came from immunoSEQ multiplex PCR; TCRdb's copy has only in-frame clones and leaves some out. V and J calls and clone size are those listed in that table; D and trimming were worked out from the DNA. The sample lists 100,000 to 150,000 clones; around 86% were seen once. Sequenced input: peripheral blood. The TCR comes from a man between 60 and 75 years old with acute or convalescent COVID-19. The V call is TRBV28, the J call TRBJ1-5, with D maybe TRBD1 (6 bases). For the CDR3, the DNA is TGTGCCAGCAGCCTAGGGGGGGTGAGGAGCAATCAGCCCCAGCATTTT. It specifies CASSLGGVRSNQPQHF.